The rows below give T cell receptor beta chains drawn from one sample of a study of STAT5B mutations in CD4+ large granular lymphocyte leukemia. Data came from immunoSEQ multiplex PCR; TCRdb stores just in-frame clones and leaves some out. This table holds 32,000 or so clones, around 85% found once. Source material: CD4+ T cells from blood buffy coats. The receptor source for this set is a human donor in good health. The CDR3 runs from the conserved cysteine through the conserved F or W. A D gene is named only where the DNA matches it firmly. Some rows mark clone size as missing; the rest say once, few, many or name a class of expanded clone.

>TRBJ2-1|once|TRBD2|TRBV11-2
TGTGCCAGCAGCCCAGTACGTCGGCAGGGCGGGAGGAGTTATGAGCAGTTCTTC
CASSPVRRQGGRSYEQFF
>TRBJ2-3|-|-|TRBV6-5
TGTGCCAGCACCTCCCCCGGACGCACAGATACGCAGTATTTT
CASTSPGRTDTQYF
>TRBJ1-5|-|-|TRBV2
TGTGCCAGCAGTGAGAGAATTAGCAATCAGCCCCAGCATTTT
CASSERISNQPQHF
>TRBJ1-1|-|TRBD1|TRBV28
TGTGCCAGCCCTGGGACAGGGGCGCGAACTGAAGCTTTCTTT
CASPGTGARTEAFF
>TRBJ1-1|-|-|TRBV18
TGTGCCAGCTCACCACGGTCGTTGAACACTGAAGCTTTCTTT
CASSPRSLNTEAFF
>TRBJ1-2|once|-|TRBV25-1
TGTGCCAGCAGTTTACCGGGGAACTATGGCTACACCTTC
CASSLPGNYGYTF
>TRBJ2-7|-|TRBD2|TRBV14
TGTGCCAGCAGCCAAGGCCTAGCGGGGGGCTACGAGCAGTACTTC
CASSQGLAGGYEQYF
>TRBJ2-3|-|TRBD2|TRBV11-1
TGTGCCAGCAGCTTAGGAGGACTAGCGGGCAGCACAGATACGCAGTATTTT
CASSLGGLAGSTDTQYF
>TRBJ2-5|once|-|TRBV4-3
TGCGCCAGCAGCCCAGCCACACGCGGGGAGACCCAGTACTTC
CASSPATRGETQYF
>TRBJ1-5|-|TRBD1|TRBV5-8
TGTGCCAGCAGCCGAAGGGACAGAGTAAATCAGCCCCAGCATTTT
CASSRRDRVNQPQHF
>TRBJ2-7|-|-|TRBV28
TGTGCCAGCAGTAGAGGCAGGGACTTCGAGCAGTACTTC
CASSRGRDFEQYF
>TRBJ2-5|-|-|TRBV15
TGTGCCACCAGCAGAGATCTTGCGGCCACGGCGGAGACCCAGTACTTC
CATSRDLAATAETQYF
>TRBJ2-1|-|TRBD2|TRBV14
TGTGCCAGCAGCCCTAGCGGGATCGAGCAGTTCTTC
CASSPSGIEQFF
>TRBJ2-7|once|-|TRBV30
TGTGCCTGGAGTTTGGGCCAGGGCTACGAGCAGTACTTC
CAWSLGQGYEQYF
>TRBJ1-1|-|TRBD1|TRBV5-1
TGCGCCAGCAGCTTGATTGGTCAGGGGGCAGCTTTCTTT
CASSLIGQGAAFF
>TRBJ2-3|-|TRBD2|TRBV30
TGTGCCTGGAGTGTAAGTCGCGGGAGGGCCCTCTCCACCACAGATACGCAGTATTTT
CAWSVSRGRALSTTDTQYF
>TRBJ1-3|-|-|TRBV5-1
TGCGCCAGCAGTATTGGGGGCGCCTGGGGAAACACCATATATTTT
CASSIGGAWGNTIYF
>TRBJ2-7|-|-|TRBV4-1
TGCGCCAGCAGCCCCGGCGGACCGAGGGGGGCGATCGAGCAGTACTTC
CASSPGGPRGAIEQYF
>TRBJ1-1|once|-|TRBV7-2
TGTGCCAGCAGCTTAGTTCTTGGGGCGGTGAACACTGAAGCTTTCTTT
CASSLVLGAVNTEAFF
>TRBJ2-7|-|-|TRBV18
TGTGCCAGCTCACCGGAGGGGACGGTTAAGCCCGAGCAGTACTTC
CASSPEGTVKPEQYF
>TRBJ2-2|-|TRBD1|TRBV19
TGTGCCAGTAGCCCGCGGGACAGGGCATTTACCGGGGAGCTGTTTTTT
CASSPRDRAFTGELFF
>TRBJ1-3|-|-|TRBV28
TGTGCCAGCAGTTTGCCGCTTTTGTATGGAAACACCATATATTTT
CASSLPLLYGNTIYF
>TRBJ2-1|-|-|TRBV19
TGTGCCAGTCAAAAAGGGTATGAGCGGGTCTACAATGAGCAGTTCTTC
CASQKGYERVYNEQFF
>TRBJ2-6|-|-|TRBV9
TGTGCCAGCAGAAGGACAGCTATGAGCTCTGGGGCCAACGTCCTGACTTTC
CASRRTAMSSGANVLTF
>TRBJ2-7|-|TRBD2|TRBV9
TGTGCCAGCAGCGTAGCGGGGACTAGCGGGATGTACGAGCAGTACTTC
CASSVAGTSGMYEQYF
>TRBJ1-1|-|-|TRBV5-8
TGTGCCAGCAGCCTGGGGGTCCCAACCTCCCCTGAAGCTTTCTTT
CASSLGVPTSPEAFF
>TRBJ2-2|medium-sized|-|TRBV30
TGTGCCTGGAGCGGACAGCACACCGGGGAGCTGTTTTTT
CAWSGQHTGELFF
>TRBJ2-5|-|-|TRBV30
TGTGCCTGGAGTGCCCTCGTGAGGCTTCAAGAGACCCAGTACTTC
CAWSALVRLQETQYF
>TRBJ2-2|-|-|TRBV2
TGTGCCAGCAGTGATTTAAAGGGGACGAACACCGGGGAGCTGTTTTTT
CASSDLKGTNTGELFF
>TRBJ2-7|-|TRBD2|TRBV27
TGTGCCAGCAGTTTAACTAGCGGGAGGGCCGACCGGTACTTC
CASSLTSGRADRYF
>TRBJ2-5|-|-|TRBV5-4
TGTGCCAGCAGCCTGGTAGGGGGGGAGACCCAGTACTTC
CASSLVGGETQYF
>TRBJ2-5|-|TRBD2|TRBV7-2
TGTGCCAGCAGCCGCGGACTAGCGGGAGGGTTGGGGGAGACCCAGTACTTC
CASSRGLAGGLGETQYF
>TRBJ1-4|-|-|TRBV7-9
TGTGCCAGCAGCCCAAGAGGCGGGGGAGCGGAAAAACTGTTTTTT
CASSPRGGGAEKLFF
>TRBJ1-1|-|-|TRBV6-5
TGTGCCAGCAGTTACTCGACCGGGCGGAACACTGAAGCTTTCTTT
CASSYSTGRNTEAFF
>TRBJ1-2|-|-|TRBV4-3
TGCGCCAGCAGCCGAGACGACAGCACTAACTATGGCTACACCTTC
CASSRDDSTNYGYTF
>TRBJ2-3|-|TRBD2|TRBV5-6
TGTGCCAGCAGCGAATTACTAGCGGGAACTACAGATACGCAGTATTTT
CASSELLAGTTDTQYF